This is a list of T cell receptor beta chains from one sample in a study of shared clonotypes between healthy human individuals. The method was immunoSEQ multiplex PCR; TCRdb's version includes in-frame clones alone and lacks a portion of them. The sample has around 1.9 million clones, just under 95% seen once. The specimen was naive CD8+ T cells from PBMCs. These receptor sequences come from a young man in good health. Some clones in this sample may be carry-over from other donors' samples. Both conserved end residues are part of each CDR3. Each record gives: V gene, clone size, D gene, J gene, CDR3 protein, CDR3 DNA. D genes are given only for firm matches. The size entry is marked missing in some rows and otherwise reads once, few, many or a size class.

>TRBV10-1|once|-|TRBJ2-1
CASSDRDRYNEQFF
TGCGCCAGCAGTGACCGGGACCGTTACAATGAGCAGTTCTTC
>TRBV29-1|-|-|TRBJ2-2
CSVSGRSGELFF
TGCAGCGTCTCCGGAAGGTCCGGGGAGCTGTTTTTT
>TRBV19|-|-|TRBJ2-1
CASSIGANNEQFF
TGTGCCAGTAGTATCGGGGCCAACAATGAGCAGTTCTTC
>TRBV20-1|once|-|TRBJ2-5
CSARPLETQYF
TGCAGTGCTAGGCCTTTGGAGACCCAGTACTTC
>TRBV29-1|few|-|TRBJ1-2
CSVMTAYGYTF
TGCAGCGTGATGACAGCCTATGGCTACACCTTC
>TRBV5-4|-|-|TRBJ2-4
CASTALGGGAKNIQYF
TGTGCCAGCACGGCCCTGGGTGGTGGGGCCAAAAACATTCAGTACTTC
>TRBV5-1|-|-|TRBJ2-1
CASSPLAVQRLNEQFF
TGCGCCAGCAGCCCCCTGGCGGTCCAGCGGCTCAATGAGCAGTTCTTC
>TRBV27|-|-|TRBJ2-1
CASSPHLSRGNEQFF
TGTGCCAGCAGTCCCCATCTATCGAGGGGCAATGAGCAGTTCTTC
>TRBV19|-|-|TRBJ2-1
CASSIKLFHNEQFF
TGTGCCAGTAGTATAAAGCTATTCCACAATGAGCAGTTCTTC
>TRBV19|-|-|TRBJ2-7
CASSPDPWSSEQYF
TGTGCCAGTAGTCCAGATCCATGGAGTTCGGAGCAGTACTTC
>TRBV9|-|-|TRBJ2-5
CASSSMSAGETQYF
TGTGCCAGCAGCTCCATGTCGGCGGGAGAGACCCAGTACTTC
>TRBV19|-|-|TRBJ1-4
CASSIVGRGPEKLFF
TGTGCCAGTAGTATAGTCGGCAGGGGCCCTGAAAAACTGTTTTTT